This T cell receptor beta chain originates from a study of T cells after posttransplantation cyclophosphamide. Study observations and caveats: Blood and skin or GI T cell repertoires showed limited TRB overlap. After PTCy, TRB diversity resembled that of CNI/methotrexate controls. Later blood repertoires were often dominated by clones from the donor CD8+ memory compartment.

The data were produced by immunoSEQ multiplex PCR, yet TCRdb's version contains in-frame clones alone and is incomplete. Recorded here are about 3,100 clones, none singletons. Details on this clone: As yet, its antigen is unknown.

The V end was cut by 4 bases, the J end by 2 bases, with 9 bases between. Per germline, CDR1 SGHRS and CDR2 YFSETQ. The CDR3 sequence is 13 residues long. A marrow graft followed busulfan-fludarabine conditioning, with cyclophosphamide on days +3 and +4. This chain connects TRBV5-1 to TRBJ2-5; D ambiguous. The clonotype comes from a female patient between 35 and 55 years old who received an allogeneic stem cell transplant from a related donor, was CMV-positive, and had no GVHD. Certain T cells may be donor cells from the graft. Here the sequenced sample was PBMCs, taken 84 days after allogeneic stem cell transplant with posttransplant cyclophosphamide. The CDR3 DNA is TGCGCCAGCAGCAGACAATCACAAGAGACCCAGTACTTC. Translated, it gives CASSRQSQETQYF.